A selection of T cell receptor beta chains follows, all from one sample in a study of blood T cell repertoires in COVID-19. Assay used: immunoSEQ multiplex PCR; TCRdb lists only in-frame clones, some missing. The sample includes around 170,000 clones, approximately 86% seen only once; the top ten take 7% to 10%. Specimen: peripheral blood. These receptor sequences come from a man aged 50-60 years with active or convalescent COVID-19. Both conserved end residues are part of each CDR3. Each record gives: V gene, clone size, J gene, D gene, CDR3 DNA, CDR3 protein. The D gene is left open where the match is weak. Expanded clones are given a class, and other clones once, few, many or no size at all.

TRBV5-6	NA	TRBJ2-7	NA	TGTGCCAGCAGCTTGGATCTCTACGAGCAGTACTTC	CASSLDLYEQYF
TRBV10-3	NA	TRBJ2-7	TRBD2	TGTGCCATCAGTCAATCATCTAGCGGGGGGGCCAACAACGAGCAGTACTTC	CAISQSSSGGANNEQYF
TRBV19	once	TRBJ1-1	TRBD1	TGTGCCAGTAGCCCACAGGGGGACACTGAAGCTTTCTTT	CASSPQGDTEAFF
TRBV6-5	NA	TRBJ1-2	NA	TGTGCCAGCAGACTTAACCAGGGGCATGGCTACACCTTC	CASRLNQGHGYTF
TRBV7-9	NA	TRBJ1-2	NA	TGTGCCAGCAGCCACTCATCGAAGACGGGGGGCTACACCTTC	CASSHSSKTGGYTF
TRBV29-1	NA	TRBJ2-1	NA	TGCAGCGTTATAAATGAGCAGTTCTTC	CSVINEQFF
TRBV7-9	NA	TRBJ1-2	TRBD1	TGTGCCAGCCTCAGACAGGGTGGATCTGGCTACACCTTC	CASLRQGGSGYTF
TRBV6-2/TRBV6-3	NA	TRBJ2-2	NA	TGTGCCAGCAGTTACGGGACTGACGGGGAGCTGTTTTTT	CASSYGTDGELFF
TRBV2	NA	TRBJ2-7	NA	TGTGCCAGCAGTGAAAGCGAGATCTATGGGCAGTACTTC	CASSESEIYGQYF
TRBV28	NA	TRBJ2-2	NA	TGTGCCAGCAGCGGACAGCTCTTTGGCGCCGGGGAGCTGTTTTTT	CASSGQLFGAGELFF
TRBV5-5	once	TRBJ1-1	NA	TGTGCCAGCAGCGTAAATACAGGGAACACTGAAGCTTTCTTT	CASSVNTGNTEAFF
TRBV19	NA	TRBJ2-1	NA	TGTGCCAGTAGTGGGGGGTTACTACTCGATGAGCAGTTCTTC	CASSGGLLLDEQFF
TRBV19	NA	TRBJ1-2	NA	TGTGCCAGTAGTACAGGGATGAACTATGGCTACACCTTC	CASSTGMNYGYTF
TRBV19	NA	TRBJ1-5	NA	TGTGCCAGTAGTCCTCCCCCTCAGGGAAGAGATCAGCCCCAGCATTTT	CASSPPPQGRDQPQHF
TRBV7-2	NA	TRBJ1-2	NA	TGTGCCAGCAGCTTATTCGAGGGTGGCTACACCTTC	CASSLFEGGYTF
TRBV5-1	NA	TRBJ1-4	TRBD1	TGCGCCAGCACCCAGGGGGGTAATGAAAAACTGTTTTTT	CASTQGGNEKLFF
TRBV19	NA	TRBJ1-5	NA	TGTGCCAGTAGTACCAGACAGAATCAGCCCCAGCATTTT	CASSTRQNQPQHF
TRBV7-9	NA	TRBJ2-3	TRBD2	TGTGCCAGCAGCTTGGGTAGCGGGAGGGCCGGAGCCACAGATACGCAGTATTTT	CASSLGSGRAGATDTQYF
TRBV7-9	few	TRBJ1-1	NA	TGTGCCAGCAGCTTAGGGGGAGGGAGGGACACTGAAGCTTTCTTT	CASSLGGGRDTEAFF
TRBV5-1	few	TRBJ1-1	NA	TGCGCCAGCACTAGGGGTACATTGGTTGACACTGAAGCTTTCTTT	CASTRGTLVDTEAFF
TRBV18	NA	TRBJ2-5	NA	TGTGCCAGCTCACCACCCCCAGGGGCCCAAGAGACCCAGTACTTC	CASSPPPGAQETQYF
TRBV4-2	NA	TRBJ2-1	NA	TGTGCCAGCAGCCAAGATAGGAGCTCCTACAATGAGCAGTTCTTC	CASSQDRSSYNEQFF
TRBV5-1	NA	TRBJ2-7	TRBD1	TGCGCCAGCAGCTCGGGACAGGCCGGCAGCGAGCAGTACTTC	CASSSGQAGSEQYF
TRBV2	NA	TRBJ2-7	TRBD1	TGTGCCAGCACCCTGACAGGGTCTATCTACGAGCAGTACTTC	CASTLTGSIYEQYF
TRBV7-2	NA	TRBJ2-7	TRBD2	TGTGCCAGCAGCTTTATTGCTAGCGGGAGCTACGAGCAGTACTTC	CASSFIASGSYEQYF
TRBV7-2	NA	TRBJ1-6	TRBD1	TGTGCCAGCAGCGAAGGACAGGGTTCAACACCCCTCCACTTT	CASSEGQGSTPLHF
TRBV6-5	NA	TRBJ2-5	TRBD2	TGTGCCAGCAGTTACGGGGCTAGCGGGGGTGTGGAGACCCAGTACTTC	CASSYGASGGVETQYF
TRBV10-3	NA	TRBJ1-1	NA	TGTGCCATCAGTGCAGCGCCCAGCGAAGCTTTCTTT	CAISAAPSEAFF
TRBV19	NA	TRBJ1-6	NA	TGTGCCAGTACCCCGGGAGGAGGGGTTGGGTCACCCCTCCACTTT	CASTPGGGVGSPLHF
TRBV6-5	NA	TRBJ2-6	NA	TGTGCCAGCAGTACGCAGGGGTCTGGGGCCAACGTCCTGACTTTC	CASSTQGSGANVLTF
TRBV15	NA	TRBJ2-1	TRBD2	TGTGCCACCAGCGTGCGGGGGGACTCCTACAATGAGCAGTTCTTC	CATSVRGDSYNEQFF
TRBV27	NA	TRBJ2-7	NA	TGTGCCAGCAGTTTATCGGCTGCGGGGACCTACGAGCAGTACTTC	CASSLSAAGTYEQYF
TRBV7-3	many	TRBJ2-7	TRBD1	TGTGCCAGCAGCCCCGGGGACAGGTTATACGAGCAGTACTTC	CASSPGDRLYEQYF
TRBV30	NA	TRBJ2-3	NA	TGTGCCTGGAGTGTAGGGTCCGGGAGATCCGATACGCAGTATTTT	CAWSVGSGRSDTQYF
TRBV30	once	TRBJ2-2	TRBD2	TGTGCCTGGAGTGTCGGGACTAGCACCGGGGAGCTGTTTTTT	CAWSVGTSTGELFF
TRBV10-3	NA	TRBJ1-2	TRBD1	TGTGCCATCAGGCCGGGACAGGCGGACTATGGCTACACCTTC	CAIRPGQADYGYTF
TRBV29-1	NA	TRBJ1-1	NA	TGCAGCGTTGAAAAGGGGCTCTCGGTAGCTTTCTTT	CSVEKGLSVAFF
TRBV7-9	NA	TRBJ1-3	NA	TGTGCCAGCAGGTCCTCAGGGAACTCTGGAAACACCATATATTTT	CASRSSGNSGNTIYF
TRBV5-6	NA	TRBJ2-7	NA	TGTGCCAGCAGCCGGGGAGAGGGTTTTACCTACGAGCAGTACTTC	CASSRGEGFTYEQYF
TRBV3-1/TRBV3-2	NA	TRBJ2-5	NA	TGTGCCAGCAGCCAACTACCCGGGGGACCGGAGACCCAGTACTTC	CASSQLPGGPETQYF
TRBV19	once	TRBJ2-6	NA	TGTGCCAGTAGTATTCTGGGGGCCCTCTCTGGGGCCAACGTCCTGACTTTC	CASSILGALSGANVLTF